This T cell receptor beta chain was captured by sequencing in a study of blood T cells in healthy people across ages. The authors ran a second PCR of 7 to 11 cycles using a sample-barcoded 5' primer and a J-beta primer mix. TCRdb independently ran MiXCR on the 5' RACE reads; one entry per CDR3 protein. The sample contains 450,000 to 650,000 distinct CDR3 sequences, about 25% of which appear only once. The same specimen was also included in a second study, on T cells of mothers and their children.

Sample: blood. This sequence originates from a boy aged 5-17 years in good health.

CDR3 sequence reads: CASSIASGSRSYNEQFF. The DNA for the CDR3 is TGTGCCAGTAGTATTGCTAGCGGGAGCCGATCCTACAATGAGCAGTTCTTC. The chain couples TRBV19 to TRBJ2-1; 10 nucleotides match TRBD2. The germline CDR1 and CDR2 sequences are LNHDA and SQIVND (reference sequence). The trim removed 3 bases at V and 1 base at J, leaving 6 bases unmatched. The CDR3 has 17 amino acids.